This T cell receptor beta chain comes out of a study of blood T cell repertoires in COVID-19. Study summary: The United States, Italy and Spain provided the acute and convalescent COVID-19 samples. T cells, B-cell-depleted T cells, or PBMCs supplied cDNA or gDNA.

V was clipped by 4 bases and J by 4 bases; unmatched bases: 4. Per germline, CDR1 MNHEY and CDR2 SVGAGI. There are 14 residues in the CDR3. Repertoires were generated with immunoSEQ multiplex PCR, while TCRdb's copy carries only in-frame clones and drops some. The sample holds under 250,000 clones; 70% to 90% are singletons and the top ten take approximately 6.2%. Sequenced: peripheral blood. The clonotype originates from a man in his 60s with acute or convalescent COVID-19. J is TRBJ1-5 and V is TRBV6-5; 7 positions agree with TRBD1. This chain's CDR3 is CASSSRTGNQPQHF. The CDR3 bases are TGTGCCAGCAGTTCTCGGACAGGTAATCAGCCCCAGCATTTT.